This TCR beta chain was documented in a study of blood T cells in healthy people across ages. Whole-study findings and limits: Naive T cell percentage by flow cytometry tracked strongly with beta diversity. Higher diversity, along with more naive CD4+ cells, distinguished long-lived donors from aged donors. Not knowing donor CMV status may have confounded expanded clonotype changes.

About this clonotype: Its antigen is still unknown.

A second PCR of about 7 to 11 cycles used a sample-barcoded 5' primer and a J-beta primer mix. One entry per CDR3 protein results from TCRdb running MiXCR on the 5' RACE reads. Altogether some 1.5 million distinct CDR3 sequences are present, 35% to 45% being singletons, with the ten largest covering approximately 4.1%. Isolation of PBMCs gave at least 6 million cells per sample. V gave up 1 base and J gave up 1 base, with 13 bases separating them. The germline V gene encodes CDR1 MRHNA and CDR2 SNTAGT. CDR3 size: 17 residues. This sequence originates from a woman aged 18 to 35 in good health. The sample consisted of blood. The chain employs TRBV6-4 and TRBJ2-2; D unresolved. CDR3 bases: TGTGCCAGCAGTGACTTAAGGCGGTCGATGAACACCGGGGAGCTGTTTTTT. This codes for CASSDLRRSMNTGELFF.